In its sample, the clone carrying this T cell receptor beta chain was seen a few times. Its antigen is not identified. The data originate from a study of T-cell reconstitution after alpha-beta-depleted transplantation in children. Using unique molecular identifiers, the investigators prepared the TCRbeta library. Via MiXCR, TCRdb re-called the PCR reads, giving one row per CDR3 protein. The sample carries more than 200,000 distinct CDR3 sequences, about 8.7% recorded once. Trimming took 6 bases from V and 7 from J; bases not matched to a gene: 10. There are 15 residues in the CDR3. Germline V CDR1 and CDR2: SGHAT, FQNNGV. Study-level results: Roughly two months post-transplant, alpha-beta T cells reportedly originated from several hundred graft clones that had expanded. At one year after transplant, newly produced T cells mostly accounted for T-cell counts and diversity.

The clonotype was recovered from a male patient aged 2-15 years who had a stem cell transplant for acute myeloid leukemia, so the T cells may come from the graft donor. Material: PBMCs, mostly from graft donor cells, obtained 360 days after TCRalphabeta/CD19-depleted stem cell transplant. The chain joins TRBV11-2 to TRBJ2-3, with 10 bases fitting TRBD2. The CDR3 here is CASRGTSGEANTQYF. The CDR3, as DNA: TGTGCCAGCAGAGGTACTAGCGGGGAGGCGAATACGCAGTATTTT.